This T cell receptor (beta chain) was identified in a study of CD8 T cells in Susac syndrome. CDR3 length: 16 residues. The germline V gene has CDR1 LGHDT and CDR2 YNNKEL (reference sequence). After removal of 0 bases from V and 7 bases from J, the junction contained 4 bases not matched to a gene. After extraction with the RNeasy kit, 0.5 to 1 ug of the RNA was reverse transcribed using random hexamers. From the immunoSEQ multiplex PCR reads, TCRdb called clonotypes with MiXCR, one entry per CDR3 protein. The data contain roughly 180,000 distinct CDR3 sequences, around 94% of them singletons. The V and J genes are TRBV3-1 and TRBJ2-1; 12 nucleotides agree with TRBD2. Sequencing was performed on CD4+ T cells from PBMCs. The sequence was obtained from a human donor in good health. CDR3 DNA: TGTGCCAGCAGCCAAGACCTGCTAGCGGGGGGGAATGAGCAGTTCTTC. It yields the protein CASSQDLLAGGNEQFF.